The clone carrying this T cell receptor (beta chain) has at least ten counts. Its antigen is not known. The sample belongs to a study of human T cells and chemical hapten exposure. Looking at the study overall: Patients got weekly scalp diphenylcyclopropenone doses over the approximately 24-week study. Study-level findings and limits: Compared with pre-sensitization or healthy control sets, expanded TCRs clustered more.

V gave up 7 bases and J gave up 4 bases; unmatched junction bases: 10. Germline lookup yields CDR1 SGHTA and CDR2 FQGNSA. CDR3 length: 15 residues. TCRdb reanalysed the RACE reads using MiXCR and keeps one entry per CDR3 protein. Here the sample spans approximately 89,000 distinct CDR3 sequences, roughly a tenth being singletons. Time point noted: patch test 2, 6 weeks after DPC sensitization. Described treatment: therapeutic diphenylcyclopropenone sensitization with weekly scalp DPC. V and J are TRBV7-2 and TRBJ2-3; 8 nucleotides agree with TRBD2. This TCR came from a woman aged 25 to 45 with alopecia areata. Some clones in this sample may be carry-over from other donors' samples. The sequencing used whole blood, collected in connection with sensitization to the hapten diphenylcyclopropenone (DPC). The DNA for the CDR3 is TGTGCCAGCACCCCACCAGCGGGAGTCCCAGATACGCAGTATTTT. Translation gives CASTPPAGVPDTQYF.